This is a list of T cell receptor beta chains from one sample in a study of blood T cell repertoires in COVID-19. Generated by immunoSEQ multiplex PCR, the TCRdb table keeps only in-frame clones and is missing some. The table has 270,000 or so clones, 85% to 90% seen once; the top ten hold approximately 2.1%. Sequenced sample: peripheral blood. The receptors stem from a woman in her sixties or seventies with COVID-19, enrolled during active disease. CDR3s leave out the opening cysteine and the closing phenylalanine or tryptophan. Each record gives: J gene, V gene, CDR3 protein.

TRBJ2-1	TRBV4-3	ASSQESSGGPYNEQF
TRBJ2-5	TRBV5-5	ASSFQSQETQY
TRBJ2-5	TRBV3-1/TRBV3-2	ASSHSRTGKQETQY
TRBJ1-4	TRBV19	ASRPQGPTNEKLF
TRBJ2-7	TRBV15	ATSRTSGSSYEQY
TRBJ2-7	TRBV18	ASSPRTGSSYEQY
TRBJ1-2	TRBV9	ASSVSPIQGHYGYT
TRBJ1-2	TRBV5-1	ASSSGQGVYGYT
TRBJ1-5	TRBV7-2	ASSQWVAGGNDQPQH
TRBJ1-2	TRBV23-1	ASRTHNYGYT
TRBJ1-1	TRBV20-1	SAEADTEAF
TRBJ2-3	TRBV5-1	ASSLEGARTDTQY
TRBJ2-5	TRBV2	ASSESLASGGQETQY
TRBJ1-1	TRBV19	ASSKGGERTEAF
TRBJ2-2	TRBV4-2	ASSPSPGLAGSTGELF
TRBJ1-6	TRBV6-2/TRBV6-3	ASSWGDRTYNSPLH
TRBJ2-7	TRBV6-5	ASGRQGARAYEQY
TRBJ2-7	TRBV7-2	ASSLGLAGGFSYEQY
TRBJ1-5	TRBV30	AWSVAALGQPQH
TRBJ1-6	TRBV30	AWTMSSYNSPLH
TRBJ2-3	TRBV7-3	ASSLLTSGNTDTQY
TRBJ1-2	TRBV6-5	ASSKGQANYGYT